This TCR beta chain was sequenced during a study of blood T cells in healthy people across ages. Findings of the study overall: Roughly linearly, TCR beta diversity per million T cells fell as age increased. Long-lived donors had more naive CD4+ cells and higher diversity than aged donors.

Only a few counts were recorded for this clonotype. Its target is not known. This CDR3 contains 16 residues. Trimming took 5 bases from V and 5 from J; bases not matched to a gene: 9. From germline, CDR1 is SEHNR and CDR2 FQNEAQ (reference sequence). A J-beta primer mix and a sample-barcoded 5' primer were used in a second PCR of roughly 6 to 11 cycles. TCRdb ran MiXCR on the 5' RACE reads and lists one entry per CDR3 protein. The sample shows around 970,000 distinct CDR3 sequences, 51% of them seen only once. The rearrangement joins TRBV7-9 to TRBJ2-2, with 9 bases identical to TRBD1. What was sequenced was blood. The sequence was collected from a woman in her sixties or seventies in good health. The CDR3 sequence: CASSNGQGFDTGELFF. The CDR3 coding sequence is TGTGCCAGCAGCAATGGACAGGGGTTCGATACCGGGGAGCTGTTTTTT.